This TCR beta chain was sequenced for a study of T cells after yellow fever vaccination. Study outcomes and limitations: Re-detected after boosting: most primary clones, more than 95% of CD4 and roughly 90% of CD8. Among all clonotypes, a small share was observed in both CD4 and CD8 compartments. Faster peaking, at day 5 versus 15, marked a secondary response that was weaker.

TCR cDNA was made by 5'RACE template switching, adding a universal primer site and UMIs. One entry per CDR3 protein results from TCRdb running MiXCR on the 5' RACE reads. Here the sample spans roughly 500,000 distinct CDR3 sequences, over 15% being singletons. The CDR3 loop spans 15 amino acids. J lost 13 bases, V lost 10 bases, and 22 bases had no gene match. Germline V gene data show CDR1 as LGHDT and CDR2 as YNNKEL (reference sequence). This clonotype appeared a single time. Its target is not known. The sample in question was PBMCs, obtained 15 days after the yellow fever booster vaccination. This chain links TRBV3-1 with TRBJ2-1; 7 bases line up with TRBD2. The receptor was isolated from a man aged 25-45 years who received the YFV17D yellow fever vaccine. Here the CDR3 reads CATCQESGLERKQFF. The CDR3 DNA follows: TGTGCCACCTGCCAAGAATCCGGACTAGAACGGAAACAGTTCTTC.